This entry describes one T cell receptor (beta chain). At one end the junction does not follow the germline gene, possibly because of a read error. Often roughly 85-300 mg of normal breast tissue was needed for DNA. The data are from a study of early stage breast cancer tumors. Study in general: About 70% of the 16 invasive tumors were ER+, PR+ and HER2-.

CDR1 and CDR2 from the germline V gene are SGHVS and FQNEAQ. CDR3 length equals 14 residues. Data came from immunoSEQ multiplex PCR; TCRdb stores just in-frame clones and leaves some out. The table has around 13,000 clones, approximately 81% seen once. Sequencing was performed on normal breast tissue next to the tumor. The source is a person aged 45-65 years with breast cancer. V and J are TRBV7-8 and TRBJ1-1; D gene uncertain. CDR3 coding DNA: TGTGCCAGCAGCTTAGGCAATCAGAACGCTGAAGCTTTCTTT. Translating it yields CASSLGNQNAEAFF.